This is a list of T cell receptor beta chains from one sample in a study of beta chain features in type 1 diabetes. Generated by immunoSEQ multiplex PCR, the TCRdb table keeps only in-frame clones and is missing some. The table lists under 900,000 clones, about a sixth of them singletons, with 0.023% in the top ten. Sequenced sample: naive CD4+ T cells from blood. The receptors originated from a young woman in good health. The CDR3 runs from the conserved cysteine through the conserved F or W. A D gene is named only where the DNA matches it firmly. Part of the rows lack a size; the others show once, few, many or a class for expanded clones.

DNA	CDR3	V	D	J	size
TGTGCCAGCAGTCCTTCACCCGGACAGGGGTACAATGAGCAGTTCTTC	CASSPSPGQGYNEQFF	TRBV25-1	TRBD1	TRBJ2-1	few
TGTGCCAGCAGCCCGACTGCGACTAGCGGGCGAACGGGTGAGCAGTTCTTC	CASSPTATSGRTGEQFF	TRBV11-2	TRBD2	TRBJ2-1	.
TGTGCCACCAGCAGAGATCGAGTACTAGCGGGAGTGTATGGCACAGATACGCAGTATTTT	CATSRDRVLAGVYGTDTQYF	TRBV15	TRBD2	TRBJ2-3	.
TGTGCCAGCAGTTCGTACCCAAAGACAGGGAGCTATGGCTACACCTTC	CASSSYPKTGSYGYTF	TRBV27	TRBD1	TRBJ1-2	.
TGTGCCATCAGTGACCTCGGCAGGGCAGGGCGAGGAGATACGCAGTATTTT	CAISDLGRAGRGDTQYF	TRBV10-3	.	TRBJ2-3	few
TGTGCCAGCACCGAACAGGGAAATGTGGGCTACGAGCAGTACTTC	CASTEQGNVGYEQYF	TRBV6-6	.	TRBJ2-7	.
TGTGCCAGCAGCGTGGCTGCGAACTGGCCCAATGAGCAGTTCTTC	CASSVAANWPNEQFF	TRBV9	.	TRBJ2-1	few
TGTGCCAGCAGTTTAAATGGCTACACCTTC	CASSLNGYTF	TRBV28	.	TRBJ1-2	.
TGTGCCACCAGCAGGCCCCGGCGGAACACTGAAGCTTTCTTT	CATSRPRRNTEAFF	TRBV15	.	TRBJ1-1	.
TGTGCCAGCAGTTTAACAGGGGAGCACATGGATCAGCCCCAGCATTTT	CASSLTGEHMDQPQHF	TRBV27	TRBD1	TRBJ1-5	.
TGTGCCATCAGTGGGACTAGCGGGAGGGTTTTCTACGAGCAGTACTTC	CAISGTSGRVFYEQYF	TRBV10-3	TRBD2	TRBJ2-7	.
TGTGCCAGCAGCGCTACGGGGTCGAATGAGCAGTTCTTC	CASSATGSNEQFF	TRBV7-9	.	TRBJ2-1	.
TGTGCCAGCAGTAATAGCGGGAGGCCCACAGATACGCAGTATTTT	CASSNSGRPTDTQYF	TRBV9	TRBD2	TRBJ2-3	.
TGTGCCACCAGCAGAGATATTGGGGGAAGTGGCTACACCTTC	CATSRDIGGSGYTF	TRBV15	.	TRBJ1-2	.
TGTGCCAGCAGCGTAACCGGGACTCCGCGAGGGGAGCTGTTTTTT	CASSVTGTPRGELFF	TRBV9	.	TRBJ2-2	.
TGTGCCAGCAGTTTATTGAGACTAGCGGGGGCACTTTCCTACAATGAGCAGTTCTTC	CASSLLRLAGALSYNEQFF	TRBV28	TRBD2	TRBJ2-1	few
TGTGCCAGCAGTTATGGCGGGGCCCCCTACGAGCAGTACTTC	CASSYGGAPYEQYF	TRBV6-6	.	TRBJ2-7	.
TGTGCCAGCAGCTTAGGGGGCCAGCTCGTTCGTGAGACCCAGTACTTC	CASSLGGQLVRETQYF	TRBV7-8	.	TRBJ2-5	few
TGCGCCAGCAGCCAAGTGTCGGGCCCGAACGCCGGCTACACCTTC	CASSQVSGPNAGYTF	TRBV4-1	.	TRBJ1-2	.
TGTGCCAGCAGCCCGATTTGGGGGGCCTTCTATAATGAGCAGTTCTTC	CASSPIWGAFYNEQFF	TRBV7-9	.	TRBJ2-1	.
TGTGCCAGCAGCCGCCCTGACGGCCCCAATCAGCCCCAGCATTTT	CASSRPDGPNQPQHF	TRBV2	.	TRBJ1-5	few
TGTGCCAGCAGTTTATTCTCAGGGTCCAACAATGAGCAGTTCTTC	CASSLFSGSNNEQFF	TRBV28	.	TRBJ2-1	.
TGTGCCAGCAGCTTCAACCACAATGAGCAGTTCTTC	CASSFNHNEQFF	TRBV11-3	.	TRBJ2-1	.
TGTGCCAGCAGTCCAGGGGGCCTCGAGACCCAGTACTTC	CASSPGGLETQYF	TRBV28	TRBD1	TRBJ2-5	few
TGCGCCAGCAGCTTGCCGGGACTAGCGGGAGTTGGGACCCAGTACTTC	CASSLPGLAGVGTQYF	TRBV5-1	TRBD2	TRBJ2-5	.
TGTGCCAGCAGCTTAGTCCTACTAGGTGGGGGCACAGATACGCAGTATTTT	CASSLVLLGGGTDTQYF	TRBV7-6	.	TRBJ2-3	few
TGTGCCAGCAGCTTAGGGCCAGCCTCCTACGAGCAGTACTTC	CASSLGPASYEQYF	TRBV7-3	.	TRBJ2-7	few
TGTGCCAGCAGCGATATCTACGAGCAGTACTTC	CASSDIYEQYF	TRBV25-1	.	TRBJ2-7	.
TGTGCCAGCAGCGTTACAGGACAGGCGACTGAAGCTTTCTTT	CASSVTGQATEAFF	TRBV9	TRBD1	TRBJ1-1	.
TGTGCCAGCAGCCCGACAGGAGCTGAAGCTTTCTTT	CASSPTGAEAFF	TRBV9	.	TRBJ1-1	.
TGTGCCAGCAGTTATGGCCCCCACAATGAGCAGTTCTTC	CASSYGPHNEQFF	TRBV28	.	TRBJ2-1	.
TGTGCCAGCAGTACTCTCAGGGGTAGAGAGACCCAGTACTTC	CASSTLRGRETQYF	TRBV28	.	TRBJ2-5	few
TGTGCCAGCAGCTTGCCGGGACAGATGAACACTGAAGCTTTCTTT	CASSLPGQMNTEAFF	TRBV11-1	TRBD1	TRBJ1-1	few
TGTGCCAGCAGCTTAATCCGGGGGAGGTACGAGCAGTACTTC	CASSLIRGRYEQYF	TRBV11-2	.	TRBJ2-7	.
TGTGCCAGCAGCGGAACAGATACTGGAAACACCATATATTTT	CASSGTDTGNTIYF	TRBV7-9	.	TRBJ1-3	.
TGTGCCAGCAGTTTATACGGGACAGGGCCCATGCTAGCCAAAAACATTCAGTACTTC	CASSLYGTGPMLAKNIQYF	TRBV28	TRBD1	TRBJ2-4	.
TGTGCCAGTAGACAGGGACAGCACAGGCAAGAGACCCAGTACTTC	CASRQGQHRQETQYF	TRBV19	TRBD1	TRBJ2-5	.
TGTGCCAGCAGCTCAAGGAGCGGGACCGTCCAAGAGACCCAGTACTTC	CASSSRSGTVQETQYF	TRBV7-2	TRBD2	TRBJ2-5	few
TGTGCCAGCAGCCCGCCACGGGCAGAGACCCAGTACTTC	CASSPPRAETQYF	TRBV5-4	.	TRBJ2-5	.
TGTGCCAGCAGTGAAGGGTATGGCTACACCTTC	CASSEGYGYTF	TRBV6-5	.	TRBJ1-2	.
TGTGCCAGCAGTCCGACAGGGGACCTGAACACTGAAGCTTTCTTT	CASSPTGDLNTEAFF	TRBV28	TRBD1	TRBJ1-1	.
TGTGCCAGCTCCCGGACAGGGACTAGTTCTGGGGCCAACGTCCTGACTTTC	CASSRTGTSSGANVLTF	TRBV18	.	TRBJ2-6	.
TGTGCCAGCAGCCACAGGCGCTCCTACGAGCAGTACTTC	CASSHRRSYEQYF	TRBV4-2	.	TRBJ2-7	.
TGTGCCAGCTCCCCGGGACAGTTAAGCTCCTACGAGCAGTACTTC	CASSPGQLSSYEQYF	TRBV18	TRBD1	TRBJ2-7	few
TGCAGCGTTGGCGCGTCAGGGCCCACACTTAACTATGGCTACACCTTC	CSVGASGPTLNYGYTF	TRBV29-1	.	TRBJ1-2	few